These T cell receptor beta chains were read from a single sample in a study of shared clonotypes between healthy human individuals. Libraries were prepared by immunoSEQ multiplex PCR; TCRdb keeps only in-frame clonotypes and omits some of them. The sample lists about 2.3 million clones, approximately 95% seen once, with 0.35% to 0.45% in the top ten. The sample comprised naive CD4+ T cells from PBMCs. The receptors derive from a man between 18 and 29 years old in good health. Some clones in this sample may be carry-over from other donors' samples. Each CDR3 is given with its conserved first and last residue. A D gene is named only where the DNA matches it firmly. Expanded clones are given a class, and other clones once, few, many or no size at all.

CDR3aa: CATSRDGRGSTDTQYF; CDR3nt: TGTGCCACCAGCAGAGACGGAAGAGGAAGCACAGATACGCAGTATTTT; j_gene: TRBJ2-3; d_gene: .; v_gene: TRBV15; abundance: .
CDR3aa: CASSDRGSGANVLTF; CDR3nt: TGTGCCAGCAGTGATAGGGGGTCTGGGGCCAACGTCCTGACTTTC; j_gene: TRBJ2-6; d_gene: .; v_gene: TRBV2; abundance: .
CDR3aa: CASRHPPRERAGGELFF; CDR3nt: TGTGCCAGCAGACACCCCCCGCGGGAGAGGGCAGGCGGGGAGCTGTTTTTT; j_gene: TRBJ2-2; d_gene: TRBD2; v_gene: TRBV7-9; abundance: .
CDR3aa: CASRPGRLGEQYF; CDR3nt: TGTGCCAGCAGGCCCGGGAGATTGGGGGAGCAGTACTTC; j_gene: TRBJ2-7; d_gene: .; v_gene: TRBV28; abundance: .
CDR3aa: CASTHSGKGTEAFF; CDR3nt: TGTGCCAGCACCCACAGTGGGAAGGGGACTGAAGCTTTCTTT; j_gene: TRBJ1-1; d_gene: .; v_gene: TRBV6-6; abundance: .
CDR3aa: CASSLAQGGEKLFF; CDR3nt: TGTGCCAGCAGCTTAGCGCAGGGGGGCGAAAAACTGTTTTTT; j_gene: TRBJ1-4; d_gene: TRBD1; v_gene: TRBV7-9; abundance: .
CDR3aa: CASSYSTGVKAFF; CDR3nt: TGTGCCAGCAGTTACTCGACGGGAGTCAAGGCTTTCTTT; j_gene: TRBJ1-1; d_gene: .; v_gene: TRBV6-5; abundance: .
CDR3aa: CASGTGMNTEAFF; CDR3nt: TGTGCCAGTGGGACAGGCATGAACACTGAAGCTTTCTTT; j_gene: TRBJ1-1; d_gene: TRBD1; v_gene: TRBV7-2; abundance: .
CDR3aa: CASSSGASDEQFF; CDR3nt: TGCGCCAGCAGTTCGGGAGCCTCGGATGAGCAGTTCTTC; j_gene: TRBJ2-1; d_gene: .; v_gene: TRBV5-1; abundance: .
CDR3aa: CASSSTGTGPDTQYF; CDR3nt: TGTGCCAGCAGTTCCACCGGGACAGGGCCAGATACGCAGTATTTT; j_gene: TRBJ2-3; d_gene: TRBD1; v_gene: TRBV6-6; abundance: .
CDR3aa: CASSVVGGGAKEQFF; CDR3nt: TGTGCCAGCAGCGTAGTTGGCGGAGGGGCCAAGGAGCAGTTCTTC; j_gene: TRBJ2-1; d_gene: .; v_gene: TRBV9; abundance: .
CDR3aa: CASSPQTPAAGVSGYTF; CDR3nt: TGTGCCAGCTCACCCCAGACCCCAGCGGCCGGGGTGAGCGGCTACACCTTC; j_gene: TRBJ1-2; d_gene: .; v_gene: TRBV18; abundance: .
CDR3aa: CASKLTGGLSYEQYF; CDR3nt: TGTGCCAGCAAACTGACAGGGGGCCTATCCTACGAGCAGTACTTC; j_gene: TRBJ2-7; d_gene: TRBD1; v_gene: TRBV27; abundance: .
CDR3aa: CASQLPQRDTGELFF; CDR3nt: TGTGCCAGCCAACTCCCCCAACGAGACACCGGGGAGCTGTTTTTT; j_gene: TRBJ2-2; d_gene: .; v_gene: TRBV28; abundance: .
CDR3aa: CASSPGGGAEGYTF; CDR3nt: TGTGCCAGTAGCCCGGGAGGGGGCGCGGAGGGCTACACCTTC; j_gene: TRBJ1-2; d_gene: TRBD1; v_gene: TRBV19; abundance: .
CDR3aa: CASSFGIGETQYF; CDR3nt: TGCGCCAGCAGCTTCGGGATCGGGGAGACCCAGTACTTC; j_gene: TRBJ2-5; d_gene: .; v_gene: TRBV5-1; abundance: once
CDR3aa: CASSITGANTEAFF; CDR3nt: TGTGCCAGTAGTATCACAGGGGCGAACACTGAAGCTTTCTTT; j_gene: TRBJ1-1; d_gene: TRBD1; v_gene: TRBV19; abundance: .
CDR3aa: CSAPRGNEQFF; CDR3nt: TGCAGTGCTCCTAGGGGGAATGAGCAGTTCTTC; j_gene: TRBJ2-1; d_gene: .; v_gene: TRBV20-1; abundance: .
CDR3aa: CTSVPSDKRGYTF; CDR3nt: .; j_gene: TRBJ1-2; d_gene: .; v_gene: TRBV28; abundance: .
CDR3aa: CASSLGPPDTGELFF; CDR3nt: TGTGCCAGCAGCTTGGGTCCCCCCGACACCGGGGAGCTGTTTTTT; j_gene: TRBJ2-2; d_gene: .; v_gene: TRBV5-6; abundance: .
CDR3aa: CSVGQGRESPLHF; CDR3nt: TGCAGCGTTGGTCAGGGTCGGGAGTCACCCCTCCACTTT; j_gene: TRBJ1-6; d_gene: .; v_gene: TRBV29-1; abundance: .
CDR3aa: CASSPGAGLAGHYNEQFF; CDR3nt: TGTGCCAGCAGCCCCGGGGCGGGGCTAGCGGGACACTACAATGAGCAGTTCTTC; j_gene: TRBJ2-1; d_gene: TRBD2; v_gene: TRBV9; abundance: .
CDR3aa: CASSDDRGLGEQYF; CDR3nt: TGCGCCAGCAGCGATGACAGAGGTCTGGGAGAGCAGTACTTC; j_gene: TRBJ2-7; d_gene: .; v_gene: TRBV5-1; abundance: .
CDR3aa: CASSQDLLTNPLYYGYTF; CDR3nt: TGCGCCAGCAGCCAGGACCTTCTCACGAACCCTCTTTACTATGGCTACACCTTC; j_gene: TRBJ1-2; d_gene: .; v_gene: TRBV4-3; abundance: .
CDR3aa: CASSETIARPQHF; CDR3nt: TGTGCCAGCAGTGAGACTATCGCGCGGCCCCAGCATTTT; j_gene: TRBJ1-5; d_gene: .; v_gene: TRBV6-1; abundance: .
CDR3aa: CASSFSGPYEQYF; CDR3nt: TGTGCCAGCAGCTTTAGCGGTCCCTACGAGCAGTACTTC; j_gene: TRBJ2-7; d_gene: .; v_gene: TRBV11-2; abundance: once
CDR3aa: CASSFSYRKKTEAFF; CDR3nt: TGTGCCAGCAGCTTCTCGTACAGAAAGAAAACTGAAGCTTTCTTT; j_gene: TRBJ1-1; d_gene: .; v_gene: TRBV11-2; abundance: .
CDR3aa: CASSLSYRATNEKLFF; CDR3nt: TGTGCCAGTAGTTTGTCCTACAGGGCAACTAATGAAAAACTGTTTTTT; j_gene: TRBJ1-4; d_gene: .; v_gene: TRBV19; abundance: .
CDR3aa: CASSLLPGGHYGYTF; CDR3nt: TGTGCCAGCAGCTTGCTCCCAGGGGGCCACTATGGCTACACCTTC; j_gene: TRBJ1-2; d_gene: TRBD1; v_gene: TRBV5-5; abundance: .
CDR3aa: CASSGQASTYEQYF; CDR3nt: TGTGCCAGCAGCGGGCAGGCATCCACCTACGAGCAGTACTTC; j_gene: TRBJ2-7; d_gene: .; v_gene: TRBV7-9; abundance: .
CDR3aa: CASSNRTSGRRDTQYF; CDR3nt: TGTGCCAGTAGTAACCGGACTAGCGGGAGACGGGATACGCAGTATTTT; j_gene: TRBJ2-3; d_gene: TRBD2; v_gene: TRBV19; abundance: .
CDR3aa: CASSLHFGTGIKPQHF; CDR3nt: TGTGCCAGCAGTTTACATTTCGGGACAGGGATTAAGCCCCAGCATTTT; j_gene: TRBJ1-5; d_gene: TRBD1; v_gene: TRBV28; abundance: once
CDR3aa: CASTPSWGFFSGNTIYF; CDR3nt: TGTGCCAGTACTCCCTCTTGGGGATTTTTCTCTGGAAACACCATATATTTT; j_gene: TRBJ1-3; d_gene: .; v_gene: TRBV19; abundance: .
CDR3aa: CASSLPGQGLKNIQYF; CDR3nt: TGTGCCAGCAGCTTACCGGGACAGGGCCTCAAAAACATTCAGTACTTC; j_gene: TRBJ2-4; d_gene: TRBD1; v_gene: TRBV7-2; abundance: .
CDR3aa: CASSTQGLTEAFF; CDR3nt: TGTGCCAGCAGCACCCAGGGGCTTACTGAAGCTTTCTTT; j_gene: TRBJ1-1; d_gene: .; v_gene: TRBV7-3; abundance: .
CDR3aa: CASSWAGAASGYTF; CDR3nt: TGCGCCAGCAGCTGGGCGGGGGCAGCCTCCGGCTACACCTTC; j_gene: TRBJ1-2; d_gene: .; v_gene: TRBV5-1; abundance: .
CDR3aa: CAISISFSYEQYF; CDR3nt: TGTGCCATCAGTATCAGCTTCTCCTACGAGCAGTACTTC; j_gene: TRBJ2-7; d_gene: .; v_gene: TRBV10-3; abundance: .
CDR3aa: CASSLGQVRGAGETQYF; CDR3nt: TGTGCCAGCAGCTTGGGTCAGGTCAGGGGAGCGGGAGAGACCCAGTACTTC; j_gene: TRBJ2-5; d_gene: .; v_gene: TRBV5-5; abundance: .
CDR3aa: CASSLLSVHTEAFF; CDR3nt: TGTGCCAGCAGCCTCCTCTCGGTCCACACTGAAGCTTTCTTT; j_gene: TRBJ1-1; d_gene: .; v_gene: TRBV27; abundance: .
CDR3aa: CASNRGMGEQYF; CDR3nt: TGTGCCAGCAACAGGGGGATGGGAGAGCAGTACTTC; j_gene: TRBJ2-7; d_gene: TRBD1; v_gene: TRBV6-1; abundance: .
CDR3aa: CASSQTGLNTEAFF; CDR3nt: TGTGCCAGCAGCCAGACAGGGTTGAACACTGAAGCTTTCTTT; j_gene: TRBJ1-1; d_gene: TRBD1; v_gene: TRBV11-2; abundance: .
CDR3aa: CAISEFASGVYEQYF; CDR3nt: TGTGCCATCAGTGAATTTGCTAGCGGAGTCTACGAGCAGTACTTC; j_gene: TRBJ2-7; d_gene: TRBD2; v_gene: TRBV10-3; abundance: once
CDR3aa: CASSVSGVGTDTQYF; CDR3nt: TGTGCCAGCAGTGTTAGCGGAGTGGGCACAGATACGCAGTATTTT; j_gene: TRBJ2-3; d_gene: .; v_gene: TRBV6-1; abundance: .
CDR3aa: CASSRALGGELFF; CDR3nt: TGCGCCAGCAGCCGCGCCTTGGGCGGGGAGCTGTTTTTT; j_gene: TRBJ2-2; d_gene: .; v_gene: TRBV5-1; abundance: .
CDR3aa: CASSRTDSNQPQHF; CDR3nt: TGTGCCAGCAGTCGGACAGATAGCAATCAGCCCCAGCATTTT; j_gene: TRBJ1-5; d_gene: .; v_gene: TRBV11-2; abundance: .
CDR3aa: CASSKSGIDQYF; CDR3nt: TGTGCCAGCAGCAAATCGGGGATTGACCAGTACTTC; j_gene: TRBJ2-5; d_gene: .; v_gene: TRBV21-1; abundance: once
CDR3aa: CAISGLEREFTDTQYF; CDR3nt: TGTGCCATCAGTGGGCTTGAGCGGGAGTTCACAGATACGCAGTATTTT; j_gene: TRBJ2-3; d_gene: TRBD2; v_gene: TRBV10-3; abundance: .
CDR3aa: CASSASLNTEAFF; CDR3nt: TGTGCCAGCAGTGCTTCCCTGAACACTGAAGCTTTCTTT; j_gene: TRBJ1-1; d_gene: .; v_gene: TRBV14; abundance: few
CDR3aa: CASGSGLAGVADTQYF; CDR3nt: TGTGCTAGTGGCTCGGGACTAGCGGGAGTCGCAGATACGCAGTATTTT; j_gene: TRBJ2-3; d_gene: TRBD2; v_gene: TRBV12-5; abundance: .
CDR3aa: CSVDQGADTQYF; CDR3nt: TGCAGCGTTGATCAGGGGGCGGATACGCAGTATTTT; j_gene: TRBJ2-3; d_gene: TRBD1; v_gene: TRBV29-1; abundance: .
CDR3aa: CATSVASGNQPQHF; CDR3nt: TGTGCCACCTCGGTCGCAAGCGGCAATCAGCCCCAGCATTTT; j_gene: TRBJ1-5; d_gene: .; v_gene: TRBV15; abundance: .
CDR3aa: CASSSQGRATFGYTF; CDR3nt: TGTGCCAGCAGTTCCCAAGGCAGGGCAACCTTTGGCTACACCTTC; j_gene: TRBJ1-2; d_gene: .; v_gene: TRBV27; abundance: few
CDR3aa: CASSSGQGYTGELFF; CDR3nt: TGTGCCAGCAGCTCCGGGCAGGGGTACACCGGGGAGCTGTTTTTT; j_gene: TRBJ2-2; d_gene: .; v_gene: TRBV7-2; abundance: .
CDR3aa: CASSNTPGHNTGELFF; CDR3nt: TGTGCCAGTAGCAATACCCCGGGACATAACACCGGGGAGCTGTTTTTT; j_gene: TRBJ2-2; d_gene: .; v_gene: TRBV19; abundance: .
CDR3aa: CATWGRSTDTQYF; CDR3nt: TGTGCCACCTGGGGGAGAAGCACAGATACGCAGTATTTT; j_gene: TRBJ2-3; d_gene: .; v_gene: TRBV2; abundance: .
CDR3aa: CASSPPGRGKETQYF; CDR3nt: TGTGCCAGCAGCCCACCTGGGCGAGGGAAAGAGACCCAGTACTTC; j_gene: TRBJ2-5; d_gene: .; v_gene: TRBV5-4; abundance: .
CDR3aa: CASSSGTSGSTDTQYF; CDR3nt: TGCGCCAGCAGCTCCGGGACTAGCGGAAGCACAGATACGCAGTATTTT; j_gene: TRBJ2-3; d_gene: TRBD2; v_gene: TRBV5-1; abundance: .
CDR3aa: CASSPHIVPQYF; CDR3nt: TGTGCCAGCAGTCCCCATATAGTCCCGCAGTATTTT; j_gene: TRBJ2-3; d_gene: .; v_gene: TRBV27; abundance: .
CDR3aa: CASSLEPPGHGYTF; CDR3nt: TGCGCCAGCAGCTTGGAGCCCCCGGGGCATGGCTACACCTTC; j_gene: TRBJ1-2; d_gene: .; v_gene: TRBV5-1; abundance: .
CDR3aa: CAWADGIGNTIYF; CDR3nt: TGTGCCTGGGCAGATGGAATTGGAAACACCATATATTTT; j_gene: TRBJ1-3; d_gene: .; v_gene: TRBV30; abundance: .